This TCR beta chain emerged from a study of PD-L1 blockade in urothelial cancer. Study details: Patients arrived having already received 0 to 3 prior chemotherapy regimens. The median T cell count in blood samples was 141,255.

Time point denoted: pretreatment peripheral blood. The patients' disease, urothelial carcinoma, was locally advanced or metastatic. Every PCR got spiked synthetic TCR analog templates. Only in-frame clones appear in the TCRdb table, and some are missing; sequencing was by immunoSEQ multiplex PCR. The sample contains about 95,000 clones, roughly 89% of which appear only once. The sample consisted of PBMCs, taken around atezolizumab (anti-PD-L1) treatment. The source of this sequence is a man in his sixties with urothelial cancer.

CDR3 bases: TGCGCCAGCAGCTCGACTAGCGGTACCTACGAGCAGTACTTC. Translated: CASSSTSGTYEQYF. The chain links TRBV5-1 to TRBJ2-7; 9 bases match TRBD2. The CDR3 contains 14 residues. The J segment lost 2 bases and the V segment lost 3 bases, leaving 3 bases of the junction unmatched. Germline CDR1 reads SGHRS; CDR2 reads YFSETQ.